Following are 5 T cell receptor beta chains from one sample sequenced in a study of cytomegalovirus exposure and HLA in healthy donors. Vbeta (60) and Jbeta (13) primers were used in the PCR. Profiled with immunoSEQ multiplex PCR; TCRdb holds only in-frame clones, not every one. This table has about 250,000 clones, 72% appearing once. The specimen was PBMCs. These receptors originate from a female donor in good health and CMV-seronegative.

This rearrangement joins TRBV11-1 to TRBJ2-7; 9 bases map to TRBD1. The ends lost 4 bases at V and 6 bases at J; junction bases unmatched: 10. The CDR3 runs to 15 residues. CDR1 and CDR2 (germline): SGHAT, FQDESV (reference sequence). The CDR3 bases are TGTGCCAGCAGCTCACAGGGGGCGCGAGCTGCCGAGCAGTACTTC. Amino acid sequence: CASSSQGARAAEQYF.

The V gene is TRBV27, the J gene TRBJ1-2, with 7 bases identical to TRBD1. This CDR3 contains 15 residues. The V and J ends lost 4 bases and 4 bases, in that order; junction bases with no gene match: 9. Germline values: CDR1 MNHEY, CDR2 SMNVEV (reference sequence). The CDR3 spells CASSYTTGYGYGYTF. The CDR3 nucleotides read TGTGCCAGCAGTTATACGACAGGGTACGGCTATGGCTACACCTTC.

CDR3: CASSPRGKTQYF. CDR3 nucleotide sequence: TGTGCCAGCAGCCCGCGCGGGAAGACCCAGTACTTC. This chain links TRBV14 with TRBJ2-5; D may be TRBD2 (6 bases). CDR1 is SGHDN and CDR2 is FVKESK in the germline V gene. The V end lost 4 bases, the J end lost 6 bases, and 9 bases lay between the germline ends. The CDR3 loop spans 12 amino acids.

The V and J genes are TRBV5-1 and TRBJ1-1, with D possibly TRBD1 on 6 matching bases. From germline, CDR1 is SGHRS and CDR2 YFSETQ. The CDR3 consists of 17 residues. Between the trimmed V and J ends, which lost 4 bases and 5 bases, there was a span of 24 bases. CDR3 sequence: CASSPGQNRGGRTEAFF. The CDR3 DNA reads TGCGCCAGCAGCCCCGGACAGAATAGGGGTGGTAGGACTGAAGCTTTCTTT.

The gene calls are TRBV7-2 and TRBJ2-1; TRBD2 matches 11 bases. J gave up 4 bases and V 1 base, and 12 bases lay outside the gene matches. Germline V gene data show CDR1 as SGHTA and CDR2 as FQGNSA. This CDR3 has 19 amino acids. CDR3 nucleotides: TGTGCCAGCAGCTTAGGGTATAGCGGGAGGGCCCTCCGGTACAATGAGCAGTTCTTC. It codes for CASSLGYSGRALRYNEQFF.